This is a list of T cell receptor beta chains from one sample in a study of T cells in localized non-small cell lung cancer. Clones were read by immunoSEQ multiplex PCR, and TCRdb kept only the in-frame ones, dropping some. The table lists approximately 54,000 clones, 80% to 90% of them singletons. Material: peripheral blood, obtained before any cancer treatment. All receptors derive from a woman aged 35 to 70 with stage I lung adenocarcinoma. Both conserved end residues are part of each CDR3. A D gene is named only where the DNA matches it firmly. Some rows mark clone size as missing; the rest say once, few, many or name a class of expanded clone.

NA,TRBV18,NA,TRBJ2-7,TGTGCCAGCTCACCAGGGAGAATAGACGAGCAGTACTTC,CASSPGRIDEQYF
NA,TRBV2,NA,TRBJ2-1,TGTGCCAGCAACCGGGGGCCCCCTGTCGATGAGCAGTTCTTC,CASNRGPPVDEQFF
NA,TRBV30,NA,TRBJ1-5,TGTGCCTGGAGTGTCGATAGCAATCAGCCCCAGCATTTT,CAWSVDSNQPQHF
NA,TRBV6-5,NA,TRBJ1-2,TGTGCCAGCAGTTACGGCGGAGCTAAGGGCTACACCTTC,CASSYGGAKGYTF
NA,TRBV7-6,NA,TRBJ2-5,TGTGCCAGCAGCATGCGGGGTTCGGGAGAGACCCAGTACTTC,CASSMRGSGETQYF
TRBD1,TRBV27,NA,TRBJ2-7,TGTGCCAGCAGTTGGACAGGAAGGGTTTCCTACGAGCAGTACTTC,CASSWTGRVSYEQYF
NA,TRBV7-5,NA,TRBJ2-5,TGTGCCAGAAAGGAAGGCGGGGGGGAATACCAAGAGACCCAGTACTTC,CARKEGGGEYQETQYF
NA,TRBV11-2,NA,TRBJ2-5,TGTGCCAGCAGCTTAGGTCCGGGGCCCCAAGAGACCCAGTACTTC,CASSLGPGPQETQYF
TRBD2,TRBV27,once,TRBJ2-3,TGTGCCAGCAGTTTAACTAGCGGGGGCGCAGATACGCAGTATTTT,CASSLTSGGADTQYF
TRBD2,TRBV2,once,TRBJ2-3,TGTGCCAGCAGTGAAGGGACTAGCGGGGGGGTCTTCAAGTATTTT,CASSEGTSGGVFKYF
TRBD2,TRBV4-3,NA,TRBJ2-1,TGCGCCAGCAGCCAAGGAATCCGGACTAGCGGGGGCAATGAGCAGTTCTTC,CASSQGIRTSGGNEQFF
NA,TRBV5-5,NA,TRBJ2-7,TGTGCCAGCAGCTTGGGGAGCTTCGAGCAGTACTTC,CASSLGSFEQYF
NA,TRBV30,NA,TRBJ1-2,TGTGCCTGGAGTGTACAATCAGGACTCTATGGCTACACCTTC,CAWSVQSGLYGYTF
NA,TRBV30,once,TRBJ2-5,TGTGCCTGGATAAGATCAGAGACCCAGTACTTC,CAWIRSETQYF
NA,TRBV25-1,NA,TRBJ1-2,TGTGCCAGCAGTGACCCTATTCGGGGCTACACCTTC,CASSDPIRGYTF
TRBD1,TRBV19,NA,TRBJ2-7,TGTGCCAGTAGTACTACCGGGACAGGGGTTTACGAGCAGTACTTC,CASSTTGTGVYEQYF
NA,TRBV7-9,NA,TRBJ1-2,TGTGCCAGCAGCCCGTCCCTGCCTGATTGGTACACCTTC,CASSPSLPDWYTF
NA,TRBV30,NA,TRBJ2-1,TGTGCCTGGAGTGTCCGGCATGAGCAGTTCTTC,CAWSVRHEQFF
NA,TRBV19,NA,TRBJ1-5,TGTGCCAGTAGTATTATTCCGAATAGCAATCAGCCCCAGCATTTT,CASSIIPNSNQPQHF
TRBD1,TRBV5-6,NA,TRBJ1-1,TGTGCCAGCAGCTTGTACAGGGGCACTGAAGCTTTCTTT,CASSLYRGTEAFF
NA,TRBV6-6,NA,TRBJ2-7,TGTGCCAGCAGTCCATTTAACGGGGACTACGAGCAGTACTTC,CASSPFNGDYEQYF
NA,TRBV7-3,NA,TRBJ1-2,TGTGCCAGCAGAGACCCAAACAGGGCCGATGGCTACACCTTC,CASRDPNRADGYTF